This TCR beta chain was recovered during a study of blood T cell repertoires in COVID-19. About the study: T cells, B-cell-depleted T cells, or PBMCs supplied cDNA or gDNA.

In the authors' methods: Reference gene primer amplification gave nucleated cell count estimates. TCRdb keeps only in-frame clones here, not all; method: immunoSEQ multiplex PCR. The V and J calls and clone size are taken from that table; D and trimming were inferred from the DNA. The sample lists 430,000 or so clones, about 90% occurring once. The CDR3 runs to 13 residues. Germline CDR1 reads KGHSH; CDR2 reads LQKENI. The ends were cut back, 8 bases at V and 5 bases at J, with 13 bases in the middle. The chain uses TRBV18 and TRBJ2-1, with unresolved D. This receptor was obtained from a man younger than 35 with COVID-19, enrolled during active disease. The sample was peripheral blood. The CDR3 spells CASAYQANNEQFF. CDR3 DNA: TGTGCCAGCGCCTATCAGGCCAACAATGAGCAGTTCTTC.